This T cell receptor beta chain was found in a study of T cell changes during pregnancy in multiple sclerosis. The CDR3 is 13 residues long, ends included. Germline CDR1 MNHEY, CDR2 SVGAGI. Assay used: immunoSEQ multiplex PCR; TCRdb lists only in-frame clones, some missing. This sample has more than 15,000 clones, with 75% to 85% found just once. Details on this clone: It is unclear where the CDR3 begins or ends on the DNA, so no DNA is shown, and the CDR3 is as TCRdb lists it.

This chain joins TRBV6-5 and TRBJ1-2; the table gives TRBD1 as D, unverified against the DNA. Sequencing was performed on CD8+ T cells from peripheral blood mononuclear cells, taken after pregnancy. This receptor was taken from a female donor in good health, enrolled as a control in a pregnancy study. Here the CDR3 reads CASSSDVPGGYTF.